These T cell receptor beta chains were read from a single sample in a study of blood T cell repertoires in COVID-19. TCRdb keeps only in-frame clones here, not all; method: immunoSEQ multiplex PCR. This table holds 300,000 or so clones, 86% found once. The sequenced material came from peripheral blood. The receptors come from a woman in her forties or fifties with acute or convalescent COVID-19. The CDR3 runs from the conserved cysteine through the conserved F or W. The D gene is left open where the match is weak. Clone size is shown for a subset of rows, as once, few, many or a class of expanded clone.

clone size	V gene	D gene	J gene	CDR3 DNA	CDR3 protein
.	TRBV6-5	TRBD2	TRBJ2-3	TGTGCCAGCAGCTATAGCGGGCCGAGCACAGATACGCAGTATTTT	CASSYSGPSTDTQYF
.	TRBV7-3	TRBD1	TRBJ2-3	TGTGCCAGCAGCTGGGGTTTGGGACAGGGAAGCACAGATACGCAGTATTTT	CASSWGLGQGSTDTQYF
.	TRBV6-4	TRBD2	TRBJ2-1	TGTGCCAGCAGTGAGACACTAGCGGAGTACAATGAGCAGTTCTTC	CASSETLAEYNEQFF
once	TRBV5-1	.	TRBJ1-3	TGCGCCAGCAGCTCTGGACAGCCCGGAAACACCATATATTTT	CASSSGQPGNTIYF
.	TRBV5-1	TRBD2	TRBJ2-3	TGCGCCAGCAGCTTGGCGCTAGCGGAGAGCACAGATACGCAGTATTTT	CASSLALAESTDTQYF
.	TRBV28	.	TRBJ2-2	TGTGCCAGCACCGGGGCCGGGGAGCTGTTTTTT	CASTGAGELFF
.	TRBV29-1	TRBD1	TRBJ1-1	TGCAGCGTTAAACGACAGGGGGCGCACCTATTGGGCACTGAAGCTTTCTTT	CSVKRQGAHLLGTEAFF
.	TRBV6-5	TRBD2	TRBJ2-7	TGTGCCAGCCAAAGCGGGAGATCGACCTACGAGCAGTACTTC	CASQSGRSTYEQYF
.	TRBV21-1	.	TRBJ1-6	TGTGCCAGCAGCAAAGGAGCTGGACAGTCCCGCTATAATTCACCCCTCCACTTT	CASSKGAGQSRYNSPLHF
.	TRBV5-4	TRBD2	TRBJ2-7	TGTGCCAGCAGCGGACTAGCGGGAGTCTCCTACGAGCAGTACTTC	CASSGLAGVSYEQYF
.	TRBV6-6	.	TRBJ1-1	TGTGCCAGCAGTGACCGAGGGGGGGAGAACACTGAAGCTTTCTTT	CASSDRGGENTEAFF
many	TRBV27	TRBD1	TRBJ2-1	TGTGCCAGCAGTTTCTACAGGGGAGACAATGAGCAGTTCTTC	CASSFYRGDNEQFF
.	TRBV7-8	TRBD1	TRBJ1-1	TGTGCCAGCAGCTTAGAGAGGGGGCTGAACACTGAAGCTTTCTTT	CASSLERGLNTEAFF
once	TRBV30	TRBD1	TRBJ1-2	TGTGCCTGGAGACTAGCAGGGGGCCAAGGCTACACCTTC	CAWRLAGGQGYTF
once	TRBV5-4	.	TRBJ1-5	TGTGCCAGCAGCTTGGGAGGATATAGCAATCAGCCCCAGCATTTT	CASSLGGYSNQPQHF
.	TRBV18	TRBD1	TRBJ2-7	TGTGCCAGCTCGGGGACAGGGGTACCCTACGAGCAGTACTTC	CASSGTGVPYEQYF